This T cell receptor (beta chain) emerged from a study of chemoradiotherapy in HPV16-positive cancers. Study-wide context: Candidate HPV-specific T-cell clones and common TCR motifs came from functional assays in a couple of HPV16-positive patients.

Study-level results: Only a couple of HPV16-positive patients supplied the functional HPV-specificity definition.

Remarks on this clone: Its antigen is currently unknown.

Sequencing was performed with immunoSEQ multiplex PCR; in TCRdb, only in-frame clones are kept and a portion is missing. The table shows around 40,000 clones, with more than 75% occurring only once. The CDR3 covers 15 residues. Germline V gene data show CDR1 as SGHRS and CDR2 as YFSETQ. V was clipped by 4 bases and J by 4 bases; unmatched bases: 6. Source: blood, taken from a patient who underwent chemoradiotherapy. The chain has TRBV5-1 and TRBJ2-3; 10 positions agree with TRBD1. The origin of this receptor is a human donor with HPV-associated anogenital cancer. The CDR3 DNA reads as TGCGCCAGCAGCGCGGGACAGGGGAGCCCAGATACGCAGTATTTT. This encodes CASSAGQGSPDTQYF.